This T cell receptor (beta chain) was documented in a study of blood T cells in healthy people across ages. This clonotype was recorded a few times. Germline values: CDR1 LGHDT, CDR2 YNNKEL (reference sequence). This CDR3 has 15 amino acids. A sample-barcoded 5' primer and a J-beta primer mix were used in a second PCR of roughly 7 to 12 cycles. Via MiXCR, TCRdb re-called the 5' RACE reads, giving one row per CDR3 protein. The table has about 900,000 distinct CDR3 sequences, approximately 65% seen once. The receptor was isolated from a man aged 25 to 40 in good health. V is TRBV3-1 and J is TRBJ2-4; unclear D gene. The J call is doubtful: the DNA matches TRBJ2-5 better. Material: blood. The CDR3 loop reads CASSQVMGYEETQYF. Written as DNA, the CDR3 is TGTGCCAGCAGCCAAGTGATGGGGTACGAGGAGACCCAGTACTTC.